This entry describes one T cell receptor (beta chain). Its matching antigen is unknown. The source of the sample is a study of T cells in Graves' hyperthyroidism and ophthalmopathy. The study's findings and limits: Peripheral blood also featured most of the thyroid clonotypes expanded above 0.001. A model using 13 V-J features told ophthalmopathy apart from stable hyperthyroidism.

What was amplified from RNA transcripts were TCR beta CDR3 regions. The TCR CDR3 first-round RT-PCR relied on the HTBI primer set. TCRdb redid the calling of the multiplex PCR reads with MiXCR, one entry per CDR3 protein. The sample has 490,000 or so distinct CDR3 sequences; 40% to 55% are singletons. The trim removed 5 bases at V and 10 bases at J, leaving 12 bases unmatched. The CDR3 contains 15 residues. Germline CDR1 and CDR2: SEHNR and FQNEAQ (reference sequence). The source material was peripheral blood or thyroid tissue (not recorded which). The J gene is TRBJ2-2, the V gene TRBV7-9; 8 bases are a match to TRBD1. This TCR came from an adult woman with Graves' disease, either hyperthyroidism or ophthalmopathy (not recorded which). In nucleotides, the CDR3 is TGTGCCAGCAGCCACCGGGACAGGAACTACGAGGAGCTGTTTTTT. Its translation: CASSHRDRNYEELFF.